One and the same sample provided the 24 T cell receptor beta chains below, sequenced in a study of identical twins' blood T cells. A single record per CDR3 protein comes from TCRdb applying MiXCR to the 5' RACE reads. Counted here are roughly 340,000 distinct CDR3 sequences, roughly 30% occurring once; the ten biggest clones make up more than 5.5%. What was sequenced was PBMCs. Every receptor here comes from a woman aged 18 to 50 in good health.

This clonotype came up a few times. The chain combines TRBV7-9 with TRBJ2-7; 10 positions agree with TRBD2. Germline V gene data show CDR1 as SEHNR and CDR2 as FQNEAQ (reference sequence). The CDR3 is 15 residues long. After removal of 5 bases from V and 4 bases from J, the junction contained 8 bases not matched to a gene. The CDR3 reads CASSRPSGSHYEQYF. CDR3 DNA sequence: TGTGCCAGCAGCAGACCTAGCGGGAGTCATTACGAGCAGTACTTC.

The chain recombines TRBV14 with TRBJ1-2; D is ambiguous. V was pared by 3 bases and J by 4 bases, with 9 bases between. The germline CDR1 and CDR2 sequences are SGHDN and FVKESK. The CDR3 is 13 residues long. The CDR3 protein is CASSQQPRYGYTF. The CDR3 bases are TGTGCCAGCAGCCAGCAGCCTCGCTATGGCTACACCTTC.

This sequence joins TRBV10-2 and TRBJ1-5, with unresolved D. V lost 7 bases, J lost 3 bases, and 10 bases lay in between. The CDR3 loop spans 13 amino acids. In germline, CDR1 is WSHSY, CDR2 SAAADI. In DNA form, the CDR3 reads TGCGCCAGCATGACGGGGATCAATCAGCCCCAGCATTTT. Residues: CASMTGINQPQHF.

The rearrangement uses TRBV20-1 and TRBJ2-2, with D perhaps being TRBD1 or TRBD2 (5 bases each). This CDR3 contains 14 residues. From germline, CDR1 is DFQATT and CDR2 SNEGSKA (reference sequence). Trimming cost V 6 bases and J 6 bases, with 17 bases left between them. CDR3 sequence: CSAPGPWNAGELFF. The DNA for the CDR3 is TGCAGTGCCCCGGGACCCTGGAATGCCGGGGAGCTGTTTTTT.

The chain links TRBV18 to TRBJ1-5; D uncertain. Germline CDR1 is KGHSH and CDR2 is LQKENI. The CDR3 runs to 15 residues. The V end lost 3 bases, the J end lost 4 bases, and 13 bases lay between the germline ends. The CDR3 nucleotides read TGTGCCAGCTCACCTAGCTCGGGGTGGAATCAGCCCCAGCATTTT. It specifies CASSPSSGWNQPQHF.

This clonotype was counted only a few times. The chain is built from TRBV11-2 and TRBJ2-3; no firm D call. The germline gives CDR1 SGHAT, CDR2 FQNNGV. Trimming took off 0 bases at V and 4 bases at J, with 5 bases between the two ends. This CDR3 spans 13 amino acids. In nucleotides, the CDR3 is TGTGCCAGCAGCTTAGAAATACCAGATACGCAGTATTTT. It translates to CASSLEIPDTQYF.

In its sample, this clonotype was seen a few times. Here the CDR3 DNA reads TGTGCCAGCAGTTACTCGATCCAAGACCCTCACAACACAGATACGCAGTATTTT. Its translation is CASSYSIQDPHNTDTQYF. The V and J genes are TRBV6-5 and TRBJ2-3; D is uncertain. V was cut by 0 bases and J by 2 bases, with 18 bases left in between. CDR1 and CDR2 (germline): MNHEY, SVGAGI. This CDR3 contains 18 residues.

A few counts support this clonotype. The rearrangement uses TRBV20-1 and TRBJ1-5; D might be TRBD1 (5 bases). Trimming shortened V by 3 bases and J by 3 bases, and 12 bases separated the two germline ends. Germline CDR1 is DFQATT and CDR2 is SNEGSKA (reference sequence). CDR3 size: 14 residues. CDR3 in amino acids: CSARPYRSNQPQHF. DNA for the CDR3: TGCAGTGCTAGGCCATACAGGTCCAATCAGCCCCAGCATTTT.

This clonotype was picked up a small number of times. The chain recombines TRBV15 with TRBJ2-1; TRBD1 aligns across 7 bases. Germline CDR1 LNHNV, CDR2 YYDKDF (reference sequence). Germline trimming cut 3 bases from V and 4 bases from J; bases unmatched to any gene: 15. This CDR3 has 18 amino acids. The CDR3 sequence: CATSSFQSGTEFYNEQFF. The CDR3, as DNA: TGTGCCACCAGCAGTTTTCAGTCCGGGACAGAGTTTTACAATGAGCAGTTCTTC.

This clonotype turned up a few times. In DNA, the CDR3 is TGTGCCAGCAGCCGGGACAGAATTAACAATGAGCAGTTCTTC. Translation gives CASSRDRINNEQFF. The genes are TRBV28 and TRBJ2-1; the match to TRBD1 covers 7 bases. V lost 6 bases and J lost 5; bases outside the gene matches: 7. The CDR3 has 14 residues. Per the germline V gene, CDR1 is MDHEN and CDR2 is SYDVKM. Based on the CDR3 plus reference TRBV28 and TRBJ2-1, the full variable domain is DVKVTQSSRYLVKRTGEKVFLECVQDMDHENMFWYRQDPGLGLRLIYFSYDVKMKEKGDIPEGYSVSREKKERFSLILESASTNQTSMYLCASSRDRINNEQFFGPGTRLTVL.

The chain uses TRBV20-1 and TRBJ2-3; no clear D. The CDR3 contains 10 residues. V lost 3 bases and J lost 10, with 8 bases in between. The germline gives CDR1 DFQATT, CDR2 SNEGSKA (reference sequence). CDR3 amino acids: CSASLVAQYF. CDR3 nucleotides: TGCAGTGCTAGTCTAGTTGCGCAGTATTTT.

As regards this clonotype: It is likely a read error, because the conserved phenylalanine at the end of the CDR3 is missing. This chain connects TRBV20-1 to TRBJ2-3; D is perhaps TRBD1 (6 bases). With 6 bases removed from V and 5 bases from J, the gap between germline ends came to 24 bases. This CDR3 spans 16 amino acids. CDR1 and CDR2 (germline): DFQATT, SNEGSKA (reference sequence). Written as DNA, the CDR3 is TGCAGTGCCCCCCCGGGCCAGGGGAATTGGAGAGATACGCAGTATTCT. Translation: CSAPPGQGNWRDTQYS.

The chain recombines TRBV7-8 with TRBJ1-2, with 7 nucleotides matching TRBD1. The CDR3 runs to 15 residues. With V trimmed by 0 bases and J by 3 bases, 4 bases remained unmatched. Germline CDR1 and CDR2: SGHVS and FQNEAQ. The CDR3 coding sequence is TGTGCCAGCAGCTTAGCGCAGGGGGGTTACTATGGCTACACCTTC. It encodes CASSLAQGGYYGYTF.

This clonotype was seen a single time. The J gene is TRBJ2-1, the V gene TRBV4-3; 7 nucleotides agree with TRBD2. The CDR3 is made up of 17 amino acids. J lost 0 bases, V lost 2 bases, and 7 bases had no gene match. CDR1 and CDR2 (germline): LGHNA, YSLEER. DNA for the CDR3: TGCGCCAGCAGCCAATTGCCGGGAGGTAGCTCCTACAATGAGCAGTTCTTC. Encoded protein: CASSQLPGGSSYNEQFF.

This clonotype was detected a few times. This CDR3 reads CASSRSRGQTEAFF. In DNA, the CDR3 is TGTGCCAGTAGTCGGAGCAGGGGGCAAACTGAAGCTTTCTTT. The gene calls are TRBV19 and TRBJ1-1; the match to TRBD1 covers 8 bases. Germline assignment: CDR1 LNHDA and CDR2 SQIVND (reference sequence). V was pared by 5 bases and J by 5 bases, with 7 bases of the junction left unmatched. The CDR3 runs to 14 residues.

This chain uses TRBV20-1 with TRBJ1-1; 7 bases are a match to TRBD1. J gave up 6 bases and V 7 bases, and 14 bases lay outside the gene matches. There are 14 residues in the CDR3. The germline V gene has CDR1 DFQATT and CDR2 SNEGSKA (reference sequence). In DNA form, the CDR3 reads TGCAGTGTAGGGGGCCAGGGGATCTCAGCTGAAGCTTTCTTT. Translated: CSVGGQGISAEAFF.

Only one count was recorded for this clonotype. V is TRBV20-1 and J is TRBJ1-5; 7 nucleotides align to TRBD1. CDR1 and CDR2 from the germline V gene are DFQATT and SNEGSKA (reference sequence). The CDR3 sequence is 14 residues long. The junction had 8 bases not matched to a gene; V was cut back by 5 bases and J by 4 bases. In nucleotides, the CDR3 is TGCAGTGCTGGAACAGGGGCGCTTAATCAGCCCCAGCATTTT. Translation gives CSAGTGALNQPQHF.

This clonotype was seen a few times. J is TRBJ1-6 and V is TRBV5-1; possibly TRBD1 for D (5 bases). In germline, CDR1 is SGHRS, CDR2 YFSETQ. The CDR3 spans 13 residues. With 4 bases removed from V and 7 bases from J, the gap between germline ends came to 9 bases. The CDR3 nucleotides read TGCGCCAGCAGCCCGGGACCCAATTCACCCCTCCACTTT. This translates into CASSPGPNSPLHF. Based on the CDR3 plus reference TRBV5-1 and TRBJ1-6, the full variable domain is KAGVTQTPRYLIKTRGQQVTLSCSPISGHRSVSWYQQTPGQGLQFLFEYFSETQRNKGNFPGRFSGRQFSNSRSEMNVSTLELGDSALYLCASSPGPNSPLHFGNGTRLTVT.

Only one count was recorded for this clonotype. The chain is built from TRBV20-1 and TRBJ1-1, with D possibly TRBD1 on 5 matching bases. Germline assignment: CDR1 DFQATT and CDR2 SNEGSKA (reference sequence). V lost 3 bases, J lost 12 bases, and 11 bases lay in between. The CDR3 loop spans 10 amino acids. The CDR3 nucleotides read TGCAGTGCTAGGAGGGAGGGGCCTTTCTTT. As protein: CSARREGPFF.

The chain is built from TRBV20-1 and TRBJ1-2; 8 nucleotides match TRBD1. CDR1 and CDR2 from the germline V gene are DFQATT and SNEGSKA (reference sequence). V was clipped by 5 bases and J by 4 bases; unmatched bases: 6. The CDR3 consists of 13 residues. CDR3 loop: CSADTQGGYGYTF. In nucleotides, the CDR3 is TGCAGTGCTGACACACAGGGGGGCTATGGCTACACCTTC.

This chain connects TRBV20-1 to TRBJ1-1; D remains unclear. Per the germline V gene, CDR1 is DFQATT and CDR2 is SNEGSKA (reference sequence). The length of the CDR3 is 14 residues. V lost 5 bases to trimming and J lost 2 bases, with 15 bases between them. As DNA, the CDR3 is TGCAGTGCTGAGGGAGGAGCAGCTAACACTGAAGCTTTCTTT. Protein product: CSAEGGAANTEAFF.

This clonotype was observed a few times. The chain links TRBV14 to TRBJ1-1, with D unclear. The CDR3 consists of 13 residues. V was cut by 1 base and J by 10 bases, with 13 bases left in between. Germline values: CDR1 SGHDN, CDR2 FVKESK. CDR3 DNA sequence: TGTGCCAGCAGCCAAGTGCCGGGGAAAACAGCTTTCTTT. Encoded protein: CASSQVPGKTAFF.

CDR3 sequence (DNA): TGTGCCAGCAGCCACACATATTACGAGCAGTACTTC. It yields the protein CASSHTYYEQYF. The genes are TRBV3-1 and TRBJ2-7, with D uncertain. V was clipped by 3 bases and J by 4 bases, with 7 bases between them. The germline CDR1 and CDR2 sequences are LGHDT and YNNKEL (reference sequence). The CDR3 is made up of 12 amino acids.

This clonotype came up a few times. V and J are TRBV29-1 and TRBJ1-6; the match to TRBD1 covers 7 bases. Germline V gives CDR1 SQVTM, CDR2 ANQGSEA. The CDR3 is 16 residues long. The V and J ends lost 7 bases and 0 bases, in that order; junction bases with no gene match: 9. In DNA form, the CDR3 reads TGCAGCGCTAGACAGGGTTCGAGCTCCTATAATTCACCCCTCCACTTT. Translating it yields CSARQGSSSYNSPLHF.